The T cell receptor beta chain described here comes from a study of shared clonotypes between healthy human individuals. The sample holds a few counts of this clone. The antigen is undetermined. Data came from immunoSEQ multiplex PCR; TCRdb stores just in-frame clones and leaves some out. This sample has nearly 750,000 clones, with approximately 72% found just once. General observations from the study: Clonotype sharing across a few donors was observed for 5% to 6.5% of naive CD4 clonotypes.

Sequenced: memory CD4+ T cells sorted from blood. The subset is: CD45RA-negative fraction. This receptor was identified in a woman in her 30s in good health.

This chain's CDR3 is CASSRAKDQPQHF. The CDR3, as DNA: TGTGCCAGCAGCCGCGCGAAGGATCAGCCCCAGCATTTT. The chain couples TRBV7-6 to TRBJ1-5; D gene uncertain. The CDR3 runs 13 residues. V was shortened by 5 bases and J by 5 bases, with 10 bases between the two germline ends. Germline V lookup: CDR1 SGHVS, CDR2 FNYEAQ.